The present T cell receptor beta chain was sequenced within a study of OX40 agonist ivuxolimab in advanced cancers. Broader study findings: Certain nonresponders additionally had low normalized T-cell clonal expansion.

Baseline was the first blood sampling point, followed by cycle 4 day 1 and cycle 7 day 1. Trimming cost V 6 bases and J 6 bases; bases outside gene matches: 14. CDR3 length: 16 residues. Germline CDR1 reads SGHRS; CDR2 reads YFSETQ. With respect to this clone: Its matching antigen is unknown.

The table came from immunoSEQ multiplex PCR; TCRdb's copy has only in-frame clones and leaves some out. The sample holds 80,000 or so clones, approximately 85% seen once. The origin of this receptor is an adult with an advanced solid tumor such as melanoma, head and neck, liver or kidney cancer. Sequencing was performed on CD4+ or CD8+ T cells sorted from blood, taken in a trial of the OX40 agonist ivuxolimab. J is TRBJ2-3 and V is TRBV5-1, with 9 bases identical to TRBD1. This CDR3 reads CASKLGPGQGLDTQYF. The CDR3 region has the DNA TGCGCCAGCAAGCTTGGGCCGGGACAGGGACTGGATACGCAGTATTTT.